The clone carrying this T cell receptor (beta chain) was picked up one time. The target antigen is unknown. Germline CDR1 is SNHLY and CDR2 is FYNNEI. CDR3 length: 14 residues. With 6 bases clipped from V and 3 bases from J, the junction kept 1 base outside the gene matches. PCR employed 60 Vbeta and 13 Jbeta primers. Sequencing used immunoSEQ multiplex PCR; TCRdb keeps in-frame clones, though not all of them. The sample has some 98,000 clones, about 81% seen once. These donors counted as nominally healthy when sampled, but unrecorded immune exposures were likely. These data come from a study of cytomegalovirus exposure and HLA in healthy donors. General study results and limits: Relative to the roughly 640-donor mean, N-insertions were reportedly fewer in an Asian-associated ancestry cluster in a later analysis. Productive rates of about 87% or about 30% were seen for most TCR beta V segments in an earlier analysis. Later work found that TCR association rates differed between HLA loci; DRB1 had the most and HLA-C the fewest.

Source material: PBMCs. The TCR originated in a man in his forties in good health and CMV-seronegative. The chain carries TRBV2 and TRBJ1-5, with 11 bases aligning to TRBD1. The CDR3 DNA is TGTGCCAGCAGCGGACAGGGGGCCAATCAGCCCCAGCATTTT. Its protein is CASSGQGANQPQHF.